This T cell receptor (beta chain) was captured by sequencing in a study of human T cells and chemical hapten exposure. Single cDNA molecules in the library carried unique molecular identifiers attached during preparation. TCRdb independently ran MiXCR on the RACE reads; one entry per CDR3 protein. The data hold fewer than 350,000 distinct CDR3 sequences, with 7.7% observed a single time. The CDR3 is made up of 15 amino acids. CDR1 MNHEY and CDR2 SVGEGT come from the germline V gene. Trimming left V 6 bases short and J 1 base short, with 13 bases between. There are a few counts of this clonotype. Time point here: pre-sensitization, week 0. Treatment in this sample: therapeutic diphenylcyclopropenone sensitization with weekly scalp DPC.

Material: whole blood, obtained in connection with sensitization to the hapten diphenylcyclopropenone (DPC). The receptor was derived from a man younger than 35 with alopecia areata. Some clones in this sample may be carry-over from other donors' samples. The chain combines TRBV6-2 or TRBV6-3 with TRBJ1-3; D gene unclear. This CDR3 is CASRISDPSGNTIYF. The CDR3 region has the DNA TGTGCCAGCAGAATATCAGACCCGTCTGGAAACACCATATATTTT.